Listed below are T cell receptor beta chains from one sample, sequenced in a study of technical replicates of blood from a handful of donors. Assay used: immunoSEQ multiplex PCR; TCRdb lists only in-frame clones, some missing. The table records about 70,000 clones, 95% of them present only once. Material for sequencing was T cells isolated from PBMCs. These TCRs come from a human donor in good health. Both conserved end residues are part of each CDR3. A D gene is named only where the DNA matches it firmly. The size entry is marked missing in some rows and otherwise reads once, few, many or a size class.

V: TRBV6-1; J: TRBJ2-1; D: TRBD2; size: -; CDR3: CASSGILAGEVSKEFF; DNA: TGTGCCAGCAGTGGTATTTTAGCGGGAGAAGTTTCGAAGGAGTTCTTC
V: TRBV28; J: TRBJ2-2; D: TRBD2; size: -; CDR3: CASSFLFSGRAHGELFF; DNA: TGTGCCAGCAGTTTCCTCTTTAGCGGGAGGGCCCACGGGGAGCTGTTTTTT
V: TRBV6-5; J: TRBJ2-1; D: -; size: -; CDR3: CASSYGGGDQFF; DNA: TGTGCCAGCAGTTACGGTGGCGGGGATCAGTTCTTC
V: TRBV5-8; J: TRBJ1-1; D: -; size: -; CDR3: CASSLSTREWNTEAFF; DNA: TGTGCCAGCAGCTTGTCAACTAGGGAGTGGAACACTGAAGCTTTCTTT
V: TRBV29-1; J: TRBJ1-1; D: -; size: few; CDR3: CSVNNLGGFKKNTEAFF; DNA: TGCAGCGTTAATAATCTGGGGGGGTTTAAGAAGAACACTGAAGCTTTCTTT
V: TRBV12-5; J: TRBJ2-1; D: TRBD2; size: -; CDR3: CASGLVLSGRHNEQFF; DNA: TGTGCTAGTGGTTTGGTACTAAGCGGGAGGCACAATGAGCAGTTCTTC
V: TRBV11-2; J: TRBJ2-2; D: TRBD1; size: -; CDR3: CASRSLRDSSKGELFF; DNA: TGTGCCAGCAGATCCCTCCGGGACAGTAGTAAGGGGGAGCTGTTTTTT
V: TRBV5-1; J: TRBJ2-1; D: -; size: -; CDR3: CASSLRGDEQFF; DNA: TGCGCCAGCAGCTTAAGAGGCGATGAGCAGTTCTTC
V: TRBV5-4; J: TRBJ1-1; D: -; size: few; CDR3: CASSPGGMEAFF; DNA: TGTGCCAGCAGCCCCGGGGGGATGGAAGCTTTCTTT
V: TRBV6-1; J: TRBJ1-4; D: TRBD1; size: -; CDR3: CASSKGQGSEKLFF; DNA: TGTGCCAGCAGCAAGGGACAGGGGAGTGAAAAACTGTTTTTT
V: TRBV5-6; J: TRBJ1-1; D: -; size: -; CDR3: CASSLGATGVRTEAFF; DNA: TGTGCCAGCAGTTTGGGGGCGACGGGGGTGCGCACTGAAGCTTTCTTT
V: TRBV11-3; J: TRBJ2-7; D: TRBD1; size: once; CDR3: CASSFRDSYEQYF; DNA: TGTGCCAGCAGCTTCCGGGACAGCTACGAGCAGTACTTC
V: TRBV4-1; J: TRBJ2-7; D: -; size: -; CDR3: CASSQDWGVESYEQYF; DNA: TGCGCCAGCAGCCAAGATTGGGGGGTTGAGTCCTACGAGCAGTACTTC
V: TRBV5-1; J: TRBJ1-4; D: TRBD1; size: once; CDR3: CASSLGQGANEKLFF; DNA: TGCGCCAGCAGCTTGGGACAGGGGGCTAATGAAAAACTGTTTTTT
V: TRBV11-1; J: TRBJ2-7; D: TRBD1; size: -; CDR3: CASRQGYEQYF; DNA: TGTGCCAGCCGACAGGGCTACGAGCAGTACTTC
V: TRBV11-2; J: TRBJ2-7; D: TRBD2; size: -; CDR3: CASSFREGRQYF; DNA: TGTGCCAGCAGCTTCAGGGAGGGGCGGCAGTACTTC
V: TRBV5-6; J: TRBJ2-2; D: -; size: -; CDR3: CASSLWRGGRTGELFF; DNA: TGTGCCAGCAGCTTGTGGAGGGGGGGCCGCACCGGGGAGCTGTTTTTT
V: TRBV4-1; J: TRBJ2-7; D: TRBD2; size: -; CDR3: CASSQGGLAGVWGVEYEQYF; DNA: TGCGCCAGCAGCCAAGGGGGACTAGCGGGAGTTTGGGGGGTTGAATACGAGCAGTACTTC
V: TRBV9; J: TRBJ2-7; D: -; size: few; CDR3: CASSVSSYEQYF; DNA: TGTGCCAGCAGCGTCAGCTCCTACGAGCAGTACTTC
V: TRBV13; J: TRBJ2-3; D: TRBD1; size: -; CDR3: CASSGDGTGPDTQYF; DNA: TGTGCCAGCAGCGGAGACGGGACAGGCCCAGATACGCAGTATTTT
V: TRBV21-1; J: TRBJ2-3; D: -; size: -; CDR3: CASVESWLAGVSDTQYF; DNA: TGTGCCAGCGTCGAATCGTGGCTAGCGGGAGTTTCAGATACGCAGTATTTT
V: TRBV10-3; J: TRBJ2-7; D: -; size: -; CDR3: CATSGAYEQYF; DNA: TGTGCGACATCGGGGGCCTACGAGCAGTACTTC
V: TRBV7-9; J: TRBJ2-7; D: -; size: once; CDR3: CASTLLGGLTGEQYF; DNA: TGTGCCAGCACCTTGCTTGGGGGCCTAACGGGCGAGCAGTACTTC
V: TRBV2; J: TRBJ1-5; D: -; size: -; CDR3: CASRLDQPQHF; DNA: TGTGCCAGCAGACTTGATCAGCCCCAGCATTTT
V: TRBV5-4; J: TRBJ2-7; D: TRBD1; size: -; CDR3: CASSFRDRAYEQYF; DNA: TGTGCCAGCAGCTTCAGGGACAGGGCCTACGAGCAGTACTTC
V: TRBV30; J: TRBJ1-5; D: -; size: once; CDR3: CAWGRGFQPQHF; DNA: TGTGCCTGGGGGAGGGGGTTTCAGCCCCAGCATTTT
V: TRBV7-9; J: TRBJ1-2; D: -; size: -; CDR3: CASSIGQLYGYTF; DNA: TGTGCCAGCAGCATCGGACAACTCTATGGCTACACCTTC
V: TRBV28; J: TRBJ1-1; D: -; size: -; CDR3: CASSPPGTMNLAAFF; DNA: TGTGCCAGCAGTCCCCCCGGGACAATGAACCTGGCAGCTTTCTTT
V: TRBV7-2; J: TRBJ2-2; D: -; size: -; CDR3: CASSLPLSLNTGELFF; DNA: TGTGCCAGCAGCTTACCCCTGAGCCTCAACACCGGGGAGCTGTTTTTT
V: TRBV4-1; J: TRBJ2-1; D: -; size: -; CDR3: CASSQVGASSSYNEQFF; DNA: TGCGCCAGCAGCCAAGTCGGAGCCTCCAGCTCCTACAATGAGCAGTTCTTC
V: TRBV5-6; J: TRBJ2-7; D: -; size: once; CDR3: CASSLEGYPSYEQYF; DNA: TGTGCCAGCAGCTTGGAGGGGTACCCCTCCTACGAGCAGTACTTC
V: TRBV18; J: TRBJ2-2; D: -; size: -; CDR3: CASSPPVFTNTGELFF; DNA: TGTGCCAGCTCACCACCTGTATTTACGAACACCGGGGAGCTGTTTTTT
V: TRBV27; J: TRBJ2-7; D: TRBD1; size: once; CDR3: CASSLSYTLDRDAYEQYF; DNA: TGTGCCAGCAGTTTATCGTATACGCTGGACAGGGACGCCTACGAGCAGTACTTC
V: TRBV4-1; J: TRBJ1-5; D: -; size: -; CDR3: CASSQGRILGSNQPQHF; DNA: TGCGCCAGCAGCCAAGGGCGGATCCTCGGGAGCAATCAGCCCCAGCATTTT
V: TRBV9; J: TRBJ1-1; D: -; size: -; CDR3: CASSVDSGYTEAFF; DNA: TGTGCCAGCAGCGTAGATTCGGGGTACACTGAAGCTTTCTTT